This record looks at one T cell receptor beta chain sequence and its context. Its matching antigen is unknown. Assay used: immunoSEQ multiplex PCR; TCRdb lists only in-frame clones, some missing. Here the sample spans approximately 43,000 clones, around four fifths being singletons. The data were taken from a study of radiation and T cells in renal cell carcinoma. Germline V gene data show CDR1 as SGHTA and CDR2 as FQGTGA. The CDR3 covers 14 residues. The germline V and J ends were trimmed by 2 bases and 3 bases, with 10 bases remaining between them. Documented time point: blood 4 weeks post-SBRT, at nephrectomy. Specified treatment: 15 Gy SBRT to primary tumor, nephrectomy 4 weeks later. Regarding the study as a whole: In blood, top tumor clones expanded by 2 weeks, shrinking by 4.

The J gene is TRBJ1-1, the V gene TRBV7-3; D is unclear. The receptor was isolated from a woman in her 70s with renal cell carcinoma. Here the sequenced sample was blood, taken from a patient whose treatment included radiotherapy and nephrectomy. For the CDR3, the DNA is TGTGCCAGCAGCTTACAACCGAAGGACACTGAAGCTTTCTTT. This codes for CASSLQPKDTEAFF.